This T cell receptor (beta chain) was recovered during a study of control samples from healthy donors and cancer patients. Germline CDR1 GTSNPN, CDR2 SVGIG (reference sequence). The V end was cut by 6 bases, the J end by 5 bases, with 11 bases between. The CDR3 has 11 amino acids. Libraries were prepared by immunoSEQ multiplex PCR; TCRdb keeps only in-frame clonotypes and omits some of them. The table shows about 130,000 clones, with 80% to 95% occurring only once. The source material was blood. The chain is built from TRBV30 and TRBJ2-7; a weak D match, TRBD1 (6 bases). This TCR derives from a man between 18 and 29 years old in good health. The CDR3 DNA follows: TGTGCCTGCCGGACAGCCAACGAGCAGTACTTC. It specifies CACRTANEQYF.